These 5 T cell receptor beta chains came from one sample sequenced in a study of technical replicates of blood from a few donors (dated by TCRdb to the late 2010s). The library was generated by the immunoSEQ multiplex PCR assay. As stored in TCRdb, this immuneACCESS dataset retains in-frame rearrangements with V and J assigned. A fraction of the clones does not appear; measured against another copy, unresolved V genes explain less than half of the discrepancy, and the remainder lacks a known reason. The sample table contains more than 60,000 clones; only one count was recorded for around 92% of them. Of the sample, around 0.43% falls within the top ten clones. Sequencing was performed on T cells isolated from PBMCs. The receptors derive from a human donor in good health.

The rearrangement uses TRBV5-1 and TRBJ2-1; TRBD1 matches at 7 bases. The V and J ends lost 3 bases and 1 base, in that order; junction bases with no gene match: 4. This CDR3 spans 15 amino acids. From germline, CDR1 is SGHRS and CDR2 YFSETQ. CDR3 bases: TGCGCCAGCAGCTATCGGACAGGATCCTACAATGAGCAGTTCTTC. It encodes CASSYRTGSYNEQFF.

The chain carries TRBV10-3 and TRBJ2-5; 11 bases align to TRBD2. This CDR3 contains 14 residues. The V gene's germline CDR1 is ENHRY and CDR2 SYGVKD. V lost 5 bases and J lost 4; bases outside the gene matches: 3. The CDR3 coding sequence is TGTGCCATCAGTCAACTAGCGGGAGCAGAGACCCAGTACTTC. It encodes CAISQLAGAETQYF.

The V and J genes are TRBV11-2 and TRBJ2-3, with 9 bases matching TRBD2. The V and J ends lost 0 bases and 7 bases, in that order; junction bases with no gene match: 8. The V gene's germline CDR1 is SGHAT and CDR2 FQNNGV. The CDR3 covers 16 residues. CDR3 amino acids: CASSLELSGRTNTQYF. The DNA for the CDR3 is TGTGCCAGCAGCTTAGAGCTTAGCGGGAGAACTAATACGCAGTATTTT.

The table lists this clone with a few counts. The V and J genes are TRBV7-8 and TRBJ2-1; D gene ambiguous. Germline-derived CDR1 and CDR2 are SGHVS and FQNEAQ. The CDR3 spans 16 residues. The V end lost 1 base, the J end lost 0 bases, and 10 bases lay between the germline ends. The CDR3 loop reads CASSLGIPSSYNEQFF. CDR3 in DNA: TGTGCCAGCAGCTTAGGCATACCTAGCTCCTACAATGAGCAGTTCTTC. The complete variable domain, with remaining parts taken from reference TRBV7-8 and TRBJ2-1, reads GAGVSQSPRYKVAKRGQDVALRCDPISGHVSLFWYQQALGQGPEFLTYFQNEAQLDKSGLPSDRFFAERPEGSVSTLKIQRTQQEDSAVYLCASSLGIPSSYNEQFFGPGTRLTVL.

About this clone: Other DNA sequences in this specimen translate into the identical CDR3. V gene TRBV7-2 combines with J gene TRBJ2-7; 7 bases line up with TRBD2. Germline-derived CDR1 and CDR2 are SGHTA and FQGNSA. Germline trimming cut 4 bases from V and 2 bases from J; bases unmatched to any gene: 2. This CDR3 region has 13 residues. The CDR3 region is CASSSLAAYEQYF. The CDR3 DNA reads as TGTGCCAGCAGCTCGCTAGCGGCCTACGAGCAGTACTTC. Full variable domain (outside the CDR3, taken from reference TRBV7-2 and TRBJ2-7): GAGVSQSPSNKVTEKGKDVELRCDPISGHTALYWYRQSLGQGLEFLIYFQGNSAPDKSGLPSDRFSAERTGGSVSTLTIQRTQQEDSAVYLCASSSLAAYEQYFGPGTRLTVT.